These 8 T cell receptor beta chains were sequenced from one sample in a study of T-cell reconstitution after alpha-beta-depleted transplantation in children. For TCRbeta, the library was prepared with unique molecular identifiers. TCRdb recomputed calls from the PCR reads with MiXCR, one row per CDR3 protein. The table lists approximately 500,000 distinct CDR3 sequences, roughly a tenth of them singletons. The input for sequencing was PBMCs, taken before TCRalphabeta/CD19-depleted stem cell transplant. These receptors were obtained from a child between 2 and 9 years old with inherited bone marrow failure, due to receive a stem cell transplant.

This clonotype was detected many times. V and J are TRBV20-1 and TRBJ2-4; D may be TRBD2 (6 bases). Germline loops: CDR1 DFQATT, CDR2 SNEGSKA (reference sequence). The CDR3 is 16 residues long. Deletions cut 0 bases from V and 3 bases from J, with 15 bases between. The CDR3 region is CSAREASERGKNIQYF. CDR3 DNA sequence: TGCAGTGCTAGAGAGGCTAGCGAGAGGGGCAAAAACATTCAGTACTTC.

This clonotype was seen at least ten times. The rearrangement uses TRBV6-1 and TRBJ2-7; 9 bases align to TRBD1. This CDR3 is 16 amino acids long. After removal of 6 bases from V and 7 bases from J, the junction contained 16 bases not matched to a gene. Per the germline V gene, CDR1 is MNHNS and CDR2 is SASEGT. As DNA, the CDR3 is TGTGCCAGCAGCAAACCGGGACAGGGAGCTTCGGAGGAGCAGTACTTC. Protein sequence: CASSKPGQGASEEQYF.

The chain has TRBV27 and TRBJ1-2; 7 bases match TRBD1. The ends lost 6 bases at V and 2 bases at J; junction bases unmatched: 6. The CDR3 runs to 14 residues. From germline, CDR1 is MNHEY and CDR2 SMNVEV (reference sequence). The CDR3 is CASRPGGANYGYTF. The CDR3 DNA reads as TGTGCCAGCAGGCCAGGGGGGGCCAACTATGGCTACACCTTC.

V is TRBV19 and J is TRBJ2-1; 10 bases align to TRBD2. The CDR3 runs 16 residues. The germline V gene encodes CDR1 LNHDA and CDR2 SQIVND (reference sequence). J was trimmed by 4 bases and V by 0 bases; bases with no gene match: 3. This chain's CDR3 is CASSIDLAGVYNEQFF. CDR3 sequence (DNA): TGTGCCAGTAGTATAGATCTAGCGGGAGTGTACAATGAGCAGTTCTTC.

The chain has TRBV5-1 and TRBJ2-3; TRBD1 matches at 7 bases. CDR1 SGHRS and CDR2 YFSETQ come from the germline V gene. The CDR3 totals 16 residues. The junction had 8 bases not matched to a gene; V was cut back by 2 bases and J by 2 bases. CDR3 coding DNA: TGCGCCAGCAGCTTCAGGGCACAGGGGTCCACAGATACGCAGTATTTT. Protein: CASSFRAQGSTDTQYF.

The chain combines TRBV12-3 or TRBV12-4 with TRBJ2-7, with D hard to call. The V and J ends lost 5 bases and 4 bases respectively, with 12 bases between them. The CDR3 loop spans 13 amino acids. The CDR3 DNA is TGTGCCAGCAGTCCCCCCACGAGGTACGAGCAGTACTTC. Translation: CASSPPTRYEQYF.

The rearrangement joins TRBV11-2 to TRBJ2-7; 13 bases align to TRBD2. This CDR3 has 19 residues. With 5 bases clipped from V and 0 bases from J, the junction kept 13 bases outside the gene matches. Per the germline V gene, CDR1 is SGHAT and CDR2 is FQNNGV. The CDR3 nucleotides read TGTGCCAGCAGCACTCGACTAGCGGGAGGCCTATTTAGCTCCTACGAGCAGTACTTC. Translated, it gives CASSTRLAGGLFSSYEQYF.

This clonotype has a count of ten or more. The rearrangement uses TRBV4-2 and TRBJ2-1; 11 bases map to TRBD2. J was trimmed by 2 bases and V by 4 bases; bases with no gene match: 19. Germline V lookup: CDR1 LGHNA, CDR2 YNFKEQ. CDR3 length equals 21 residues. The CDR3 sequence is CASSPDTLIGGSGRAYNEQFF. The CDR3, as DNA: TGTGCCAGCAGCCCCGACACCCTAATTGGGGGTAGCGGGAGGGCCTACAATGAGCAGTTCTTC.